This T cell receptor beta chain was captured in a study of cytomegalovirus exposure and HLA in healthy donors. On the study more broadly: A previous analysis identified 95 million to 140 million unique TCR beta sequences derived from some 170 million T cells.

With 60 Vbeta and 13 Jbeta primers, the PCR was carried out. The table came from immunoSEQ multiplex PCR; TCRdb's copy has only in-frame clones and leaves some out. The repertoire table contains about 110,000 clones. Germline CDR1 and CDR2: SGHNT and YENEEA. The CDR3 contains 13 residues. V dropped 4 bases and J dropped 1 base, with 7 bases sitting between them. Sequenced material: PBMCs. The TCR was taken from a man aged 18 to 29 in good health and CMV-seronegative. V usage is TRBV11-3 and J usage is TRBJ1-1, with D perhaps matching TRBD1 (6 bases). DNA of the CDR3: TGTGCCAGCAGCTCGGGACAGAACACTGAAGCTTTCTTT. Protein: CASSSGQNTEAFF.